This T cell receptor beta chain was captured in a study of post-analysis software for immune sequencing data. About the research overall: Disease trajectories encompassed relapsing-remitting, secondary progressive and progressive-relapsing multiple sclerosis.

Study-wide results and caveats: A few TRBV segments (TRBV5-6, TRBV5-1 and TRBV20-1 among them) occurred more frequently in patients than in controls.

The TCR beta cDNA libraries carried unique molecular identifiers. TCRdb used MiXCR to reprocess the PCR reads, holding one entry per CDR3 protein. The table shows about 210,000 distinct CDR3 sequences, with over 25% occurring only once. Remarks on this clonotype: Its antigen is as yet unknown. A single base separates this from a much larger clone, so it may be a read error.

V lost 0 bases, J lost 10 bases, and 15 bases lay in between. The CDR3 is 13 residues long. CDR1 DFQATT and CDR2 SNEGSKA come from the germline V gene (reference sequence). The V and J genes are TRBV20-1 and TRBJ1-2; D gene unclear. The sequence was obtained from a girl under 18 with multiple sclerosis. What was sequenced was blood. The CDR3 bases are TGCAGTGCTAGAGATAATTACTGGGCCGACTACACCTTC. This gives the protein CSARDNYWADYTF.